The subject of this entry is one T cell receptor (beta chain). Antigen: not known. The sample is drawn from a study of beta chain features in type 1 diabetes. Findings and limits, study-wide: All four CD4+ subsets from Type 1 diabetes patients carried moderately but significantly shorter TCRB CDR3s. A definitive answer on HLA type influencing TCRB rearrangement was not reached here.

The CDR3 runs 13 residues. Germline CDR1 SGHTA, CDR2 FQGNSA. V lost 5 bases to trimming and J lost 3 bases; unmatched junction nucleotides: 3. Since all of the isolated RNA was reverse transcribed, expressed TCRB transcripts were what got sequenced. An average of approximately 4 million reads was obtained for naive, central memory and regulatory T cell samples. Clones were read by immunoSEQ multiplex PCR, and TCRdb kept only the in-frame ones, dropping some. The profile shows more than 300,000 clones, around 9% of them singletons. All of the sorted populations showed purity greater than 98%. The TCR originated in a man younger than 45 with type 1 diabetes. The sample consisted of central memory CD4+ T cells from blood. V is TRBV7-2 and J is TRBJ1-2; the match to TRBD1 covers 7 bases. The CDR3 sequence: CASSGQEYYGYTF. DNA of the CDR3: TGTGCCAGCAGCGGACAGGAGTACTATGGCTACACCTTC.